This TCR beta chain was observed in a study of human T cells and chemical hapten exposure. Study at large: 2% DPC applied to an approximately 2 cm by approximately 2 cm arm area sensitized donors. Study results and limitations: It was expanded TCRs that formed significantly more large CDR3 similarity clusters than controls did.

This clonotype has at least ten counts. Its antigen is as yet unknown. Time point defined: patch test 1, 2 weeks after DPC sensitization. The treatment denotes: therapeutic diphenylcyclopropenone sensitization with weekly scalp DPC. Patients had alopecia, were aged 18 to 70, and were not pregnant. Each CDR3 protein gets one entry after TCRdb re-called the RACE reads with MiXCR. The sample includes a few hundred thousand distinct CDR3 sequences, 4.8% of them seen just once. V dropped 1 base and J dropped 11 bases, with 10 bases sitting between them. This CDR3 spans 12 amino acids. Germline V gives CDR1 SGHTA, CDR2 FQGNSA.

The J gene is TRBJ2-3, the V gene TRBV7-2; D remains unclear. The receptor was derived from a woman aged 50 to 65 with alopecia areata. Some clones in this sample may be carry-over from other donors' samples. Material: whole blood, obtained in connection with sensitization to the hapten diphenylcyclopropenone (DPC). The CDR3 loop is CASSLEELKQYF. In DNA, the CDR3 is TGTGCCAGCAGCTTAGAAGAACTGAAGCAGTATTTT.